Reported below is one TCR beta chain. Assay: immunoSEQ multiplex PCR; the TCRdb copy retains only in-frame clones and omits some. Of around 300,000 clones listed, roughly 87% are singletons. The source of the sample is a study of blood T cell repertoires in COVID-19. The length of the CDR3 is 15 residues. Germline V gene lookup returns CDR1 KGHSH and CDR2 LQKENI. Deletions cut 1 base from V and 7 bases from J, with 11 bases between. Sequencing was done on a sample of peripheral blood. The TCR originated in a man between 18 and 35 years old with active or convalescent COVID-19. The chain recombines TRBV18 with TRBJ1-6; no reliable D call. CDR3 region: CASSPQPGLNSPLHF. DNA of the CDR3: TGTGCCAGCTCACCACAACCGGGTCTCAATTCACCCCTCCACTTT. Supplemented by reference TRBV18 and TRBJ1-6, the full variable domain reads NAGVMQNPRHLVRRRGQEARLRCSPMKGHSHVYWYRQLPEEGLKFMVYLQKENIIDESGMPKERFSAEFPKEGPSILRIQQVVRGDSAAYFCASSPQPGLNSPLHFGNGTRLTVT.